This T cell receptor beta chain was retrieved from a study of technical replicates of blood from several donors. CDR3 length: 13 residues. The V end lost 6 bases, the J end lost 4 bases, and 12 bases lay between the germline ends. Germline lookup yields CDR1 MNHNY and CDR2 SVGAGI (reference sequence). Repertoires were generated with immunoSEQ multiplex PCR, while TCRdb's copy carries only in-frame clones and drops some. The sample contains more than 65,000 clones, over 95% of which appear only once. Sequences were obtained from T cells isolated from PBMCs. The chain recombines TRBV6-6 with TRBJ2-5, with a tentative D call TRBD1 (6 bases). The source is a human donor in good health. The CDR3 spells CASSYTGRETQYF. As DNA, the CDR3 is TGTGCCAGCAGCTACACAGGGCGAGAGACCCAGTACTTC.